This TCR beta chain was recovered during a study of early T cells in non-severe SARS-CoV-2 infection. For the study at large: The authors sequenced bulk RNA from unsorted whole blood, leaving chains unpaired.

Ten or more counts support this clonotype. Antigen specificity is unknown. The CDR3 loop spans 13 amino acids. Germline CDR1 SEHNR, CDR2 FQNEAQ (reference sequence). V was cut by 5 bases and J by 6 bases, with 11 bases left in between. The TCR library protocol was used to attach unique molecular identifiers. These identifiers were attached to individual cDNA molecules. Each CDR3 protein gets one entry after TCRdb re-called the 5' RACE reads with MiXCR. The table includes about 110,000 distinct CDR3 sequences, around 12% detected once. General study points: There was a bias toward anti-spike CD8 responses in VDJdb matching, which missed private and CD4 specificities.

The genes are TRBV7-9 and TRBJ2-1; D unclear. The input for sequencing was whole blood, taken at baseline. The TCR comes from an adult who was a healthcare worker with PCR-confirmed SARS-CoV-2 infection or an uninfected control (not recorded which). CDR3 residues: CASSPRDVNEQFF. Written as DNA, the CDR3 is TGTGCCAGCAGCCCCCGCGACGTCAATGAGCAGTTCTTC.